This is a list of T cell receptor beta chains from one sample in a study of blood T cell repertoires in COVID-19. The data were produced by immunoSEQ multiplex PCR, yet TCRdb's version contains in-frame clones alone and is incomplete. The sample gives 140,000 to 150,000 clones, about 85% of which show up once; about 3% is in the top ten. Sequenced input: peripheral blood. Every receptor here comes from a woman in her 40s with active or convalescent COVID-19. Both conserved end residues are part of each CDR3. The D gene is left open where the match is weak. The listing skips clone size in some rows; elsewhere it reads once, few, many or a size class.

TRBJ1-1 14 once TRBV6-6 NA CASSVGHPRGEAFF TGTGCCAGCAGTGTAGGACACCCCCGAGGTGAAGCTTTCTTT
TRBJ1-5 13 NA TRBV18 NA CASSGSGNQPQHF TGTGCCAGCTCAGGGAGCGGCAATCAGCCCCAGCATTTT
TRBJ1-2 15 NA TRBV19 NA CASTTPSRGTYGYTF TGTGCCAGTACCACTCCGAGCCGGGGGACCTATGGCTACACCTTC
TRBJ1-2 17 NA TRBV28 TRBD1 CASSTAGLQGLNYGYTF TGTGCCAGCAGTACCGCTGGATTACAGGGGCTCAACTATGGCTACACCTTC
TRBJ1-1 14 NA TRBV29-1 NA CSVKGQSINTEAFF TGCAGCGTGAAGGGGCAATCGATCAACACTGAAGCTTTCTTT
TRBJ1-3 11 NA TRBV30 NA CAWSVLNTIYF TGTGCCTGGAGTGTACTCAACACCATATATTTT
TRBJ1-2 14 NA TRBV28 TRBD1 CASSLQGAAYGYTF TGTGCCAGCAGTTTACAGGGGGCCGCATACGGCTACACCTTC
TRBJ2-1 13 NA TRBV19 NA CASSLRTANEQFF TGTGCCAGTAGTCTTCGGACAGCCAATGAGCAGTTCTTC
TRBJ1-1 16 NA TRBV11-2 NA CASTPWVGGAHTEAFF TGTGCCAGCACCCCGTGGGTTGGGGGGGCGCACACTGAAGCTTTCTTT
TRBJ1-2 13 NA TRBV28 NA CASSFWGSRENTF TGTGCCAGCAGTTTCTGGGGCAGCCGAGAGAACACCTTC
TRBJ1-2 15 NA TRBV6-5 NA CASRMEKLHFYGYTF TGTGCCAGCAGGATGGAGAAACTCCACTTCTATGGCTACACCTTC
TRBJ1-3 15 few TRBV7-9 NA CASSFPGASGNTIYF TGTGCCAGCAGCTTCCCAGGGGCGTCGGGAAACACCATATATTTT
TRBJ1-2 15 NA TRBV24-1 NA CATSDLGRGYYGYTF TGTGCCACCAGTGATTTGGGGCGGGGGTACTATGGCTACACCTTC
TRBJ1-2 14 NA TRBV5-1 TRBD1 CASSPGQDRDGYTF TGCGCCAGCAGCCCCGGACAGGATCGGGATGGCTACACCTTC
TRBJ1-3 13 NA TRBV9 NA CASSPTGGNTIYF TGTGCCAGCAGCCCCACCGGGGGAAACACCATATATTTT
TRBJ1-5 13 NA TRBV19 NA CASSLGREKPQHF TGTGCCAGTAGTCTGGGGAGGGAGAAGCCCCAGCATTTT
TRBJ1-2 15 NA TRBV27 TRBD1 CASSLKGAGYYGYTF TGTGCCAGCAGTTTGAAGGGGGCCGGTTACTATGGCTACACCTTC
TRBJ1-6 13 NA TRBV27 NA CASSLTRGSPLHF TGTGCCAGCAGTCTCACTCGAGGTTCACCCCTCCACTTT
TRBJ2-7 15 NA TRBV28 TRBD1 CASSFAGQGIPEQYF TGTGCCAGCAGTTTTGCGGGACAGGGTATTCCCGAGCAGTACTTC
TRBJ2-3 15 once TRBV2 NA CASSAPGVLGDTQYF TGTGCCAGCAGCGCTCCCGGGGTGCTGGGAGATACGCAGTATTTT
TRBJ1-3 13 NA TRBV30 NA CGGGGQVRNTIYF TGTGGGGGCGGGGGGCAAGTCAGAAACACCATATATTTT
TRBJ1-5 13 NA TRBV2 TRBD1 CASNQDRGTPQHF TGTGCCAGCAACCAGGACAGGGGAACGCCCCAGCATTTT
TRBJ2-2 16 NA TRBV5-1 NA CASSLAVGTNTGELFF TGCGCCAGCAGCTTGGCCGTCGGTACGAACACCGGGGAGCTGTTTTTT
TRBJ2-7 16 NA TRBV7-9 TRBD1 CASSRGDRGHGDEQYF TGTGCCAGCAGCCGCGGGGACAGGGGGCACGGCGACGAGCAGTACTTC
TRBJ2-2 14 once TRBV10-1 NA CASRESLNTGELFF TGCGCCAGTCGGGAGTCCCTGAACACCGGGGAGCTGTTTTTT
TRBJ1-5 14 NA TRBV27 TRBD1 CASSFGTGRQPQHF TGTGCCAGCAGTTTCGGGACAGGGAGGCAGCCCCAGCATTTT
TRBJ1-1 13 NA TRBV9 NA CASSVGGYTEAFF TGTGCCAGCAGCGTCGGAGGGTACACTGAAGCTTTCTTT
TRBJ2-1 17 NA TRBV12-5 TRBD2 CASGLRTSGRVANEQFF TGTGCTAGTGGTTTGAGGACTAGCGGGAGGGTAGCGAATGAGCAGTTCTTC
TRBJ1-2 12 NA TRBV24-1 TRBD1 CATRDRVDGYTF TGTGCCACCAGGGACAGGGTAGATGGCTACACCTTC
TRBJ1-1 15 NA TRBV18 TRBD1 CASSPSGTENTEAFF TGTGCCAGCTCACCTTCCGGGACAGAGAACACTGAAGCTTTCTTT
TRBJ1-6 14 NA TRBV6-5 TRBD1 CASRRTGGQSPLHF TGTGCCAGCAGAAGGACAGGGGGACAATCACCCCTCCACTTT
TRBJ1-2 17 NA TRBV7-9 TRBD1 CASSFAGTGGFGYGYTF TGTGCCAGCAGCTTCGCCGGGACAGGGGGCTTCGGCTATGGCTACACCTTC
TRBJ2-7 14 NA TRBV6-5 NA CASRLSGGFYEQYF TGTGCCAGCCGACTCTCGGGGGGCTTCTACGAGCAGTACTTC
TRBJ1-1 14 NA TRBV6-5 TRBD1 CASRPQGAFTEAFF TGTGCCAGCAGGCCACAGGGGGCGTTCACTGAAGCTTTCTTT
TRBJ1-1 13 NA TRBV30 NA CAWSSRQNTEAFF TGTGCCTGGAGTAGCCGACAGAACACTGAAGCTTTCTTT
TRBJ1-2 14 NA TRBV28 NA CASSLRRFNYGYTF TGTGCCAGCAGCCTAAGGAGATTCAACTATGGCTACACCTTC
TRBJ2-5 15 once TRBV7-6 TRBD2 CASSVGLAGRETQYF TGTGCCAGCAGCGTAGGGCTAGCGGGACGGGAGACCCAGTACTTC
TRBJ1-5 16 NA TRBV6-1 TRBD1 CASSDGDRASNQPQHF TGTGCCAGCAGTGATGGGGACAGGGCCAGCAATCAGCCCCAGCATTTT
TRBJ2-2 18 NA TRBV10-3 TRBD2 CAISESTSGGPYTGELFF TGTGCCATCAGTGAGTCGACTAGCGGGGGCCCCTACACCGGGGAGCTGTTTTTT
TRBJ1-1 15 NA TRBV7-8 TRBD1 CASRITPDRDTEAFF TGTGCCAGCAGGATAACGCCAGACAGGGACACTGAAGCTTTCTTT
TRBJ2-2 13 NA TRBV6-5 NA CASREGNTGELFF TGTGCCAGCAGAGAGGGGAACACCGGGGAGCTGTTTTTT
TRBJ1-4 13 NA TRBV12-3/TRBV12-4 TRBD1 CASVLAGGEKLFF TGTGCCAGCGTATTGGCAGGGGGGGAAAAACTGTTTTTT
TRBJ2-5 15 once TRBV29-1 TRBD1 CSGTPPGQGTETQYF TGCAGCGGAACCCCACCGGGACAGGGGACGGAGACCCAGTACTTC
TRBJ1-1 14 NA TRBV27 NA CASRGNRVNTEAFF TGTGCCAGCAGGGGAAACAGGGTGAACACTGAAGCTTTCTTT
TRBJ2-5 14 NA TRBV7-9 NA CASSFQAGAETQYF TGTGCCAGCAGCTTTCAGGCTGGTGCGGAGACCCAGTACTTC
TRBJ2-3 13 NA TRBV9 NA CASSVVPSDTQYF TGTGCCAGCAGCGTAGTCCCCTCCGATACGCAGTATTTT
TRBJ1-1 15 NA TRBV27 NA CASGPGGVASTEAFF TGTGCCAGCGGCCCGGGGGGGGTAGCCAGCACTGAAGCTTTCTTT
TRBJ1-5 16 NA TRBV18 NA CASSPTTGGSNQPQHF TGTGCCAGCTCACCGACCACGGGGGGTAGCAATCAGCCCCAGCATTTT
TRBJ1-1 13 NA TRBV19 NA CASRTAMDTEAFF TGTGCCAGTCGGACAGCCATGGACACTGAAGCTTTCTTT
TRBJ2-3 15 NA TRBV30 TRBD2 CAWSRDSGRWNTQYF TGTGCCTGGAGTAGGGATAGCGGGAGGTGGAATACGCAGTATTTT
TRBJ1-6 23 NA TRBV18 NA CASSPLAVGPQRPLSSYNSPLHF TGTGCCAGCTCACCCCTAGCTGTCGGGCCACAACGACCCCTGAGCTCCTATAATTCACCCCTCCACTTT
TRBJ1-6 16 NA TRBV27 TRBD1 CASSLGTAGDNSPLHF TGTGCCAGCAGTTTGGGGACAGCGGGGGATAATTCACCCCTCCACTTT
TRBJ2-5 16 NA TRBV7-9 NA CASSYPLQGGQETQYF TGTGCCAGCAGCTACCCTTTACAGGGGGGGCAAGAGACCCAGTACTTC
TRBJ2-2 14 NA TRBV6-5 TRBD2 CASSPLAGEWELFF TGTGCCAGCAGCCCCCTAGCGGGAGAATGGGAGCTGTTTTTT
TRBJ1-6 15 few TRBV25-1 TRBD1 CASSARTGLDSPLHF TGTGCCAGCAGTGCCCGGACAGGCCTTGATTCACCCCTCCACTTT
TRBJ1-5 13 NA TRBV6-5 NA CASSSAGDQPQHF TGTGCCAGCAGCTCAGCAGGGGATCAGCCCCAGCATTTT
TRBJ2-3 12 NA TRBV5-6 NA CASSFTSDTQYF TGTGCCAGCAGCTTTACTAGTGACACGCAGTATTTT
TRBJ1-2 14 NA TRBV27 TRBD1 CASSPGTGRVGYTF TGTGCCAGCAGTCCGGGGACAGGGAGGGTTGGCTACACCTTC
TRBJ1-6 15 NA TRBV19 NA CASSIRRGWNSPLHF TGTGCCAGTAGTATCCGCAGGGGTTGGAATTCACCCCTCCACTTT
TRBJ2-7 17 NA TRBV3-1/TRBV3-2 TRBD2 CASSQARTSGSPHEQYF TGTGCCAGCAGCCAAGCCCGAACTAGCGGGAGCCCCCACGAGCAGTACTTC